This section outlines one T cell receptor beta chain sequence together with its context. How the authors handled the data: Estimation of nucleated cell counts relied on the amplification of reference gene primers. Method: immunoSEQ multiplex PCR; TCRdb's copy keeps in-frame clones and lacks some. The V and J calls and clone size were taken over from that table, and D and trimming were inferred from the DNA. The sample has fewer than 120,000 clones, around 89% seen once. These data originate in a study of blood T cell repertoires in COVID-19. Background on the study: Acute and convalescent COVID-19 specimens originated in the United States, Italy and Spain. Nucleic acid was either cDNA or gDNA, and it came from T cells, B-cell-depleted T cells, or PBMCs.

There are 12 residues in the CDR3. Germline CDR1 and CDR2: LNHDA and SQIVND (reference sequence). The chain carries TRBV19 and TRBJ1-3; weak D call: TRBD1 (5 bases). Specimen: peripheral blood. The receptor comes from a woman in her forties or fifties with acute or convalescent COVID-19. The CDR3 DNA is TGTACGACAGAATCGCCTGGAAACACCATATATTTT. Encoded protein: CTTESPGNTIYF.